This T cell receptor beta chain was found in a study of blood T cell repertoires in COVID-19. TCRdb's copy holds only in-frame clones and misses some; the assay was immunoSEQ multiplex PCR. Found here are some 290,000 clones, about 90% of them singletons; the top ten hold more than 9%. J was trimmed by 3 bases and V by 2 bases; bases with no gene match: 4. Germline loops: CDR1 SGHDT, CDR2 YYEEEE. CDR3 length: 14 residues. Enrolled through a virtual design, the participants were between roughly 18 and 90 years of age and came from fewer than 30 US areas. Membership in each cohort depended on participant-reported clinical history.

This sequence joins TRBV5-6 and TRBJ2-7; 8 bases are shared with TRBD1. The specimen sequenced was PBMCs or T cells enriched from blood (not recorded which). This receptor was identified in a woman aged 30 to 39 who had recovered from COVID-19. The CDR3 loop reads CASSFRGRDYEQYF. In nucleotides, the CDR3 is TGTGCCAGCAGCTTCAGGGGGCGAGACTACGAGCAGTACTTC.